This TCR beta chain was sequenced for a study of tumor and adjacent non-tumor tissue in lung cancer. Germline CDR1 and CDR2: DFQATT and SNEGSKA (reference sequence). The CDR3 has 14 residues. On this clonotype itself: A read error may account for a junction end that differs from germline.

RNA was extracted from bulk tissue without any cell sorting. Three rounds of nested PCR, following a modified ARM-PCR protocol, produced the TCRbeta library. Via MiXCR, TCRdb re-called the multiplex PCR reads, giving one row per CDR3 protein. The data hold some 99,000 distinct CDR3 sequences, with around 80% observed a single time. The receptor comes from a woman aged 55-69 years with non-small cell lung cancer. The rearrangement links TRBV20-1 to TRBJ2-7; 9 nucleotides match TRBD2. Sequencing used lung tumor tissue. The CDR3 bases are TGCAATGCCCAACCGGGACTAGCAACTTACGGGCAGTACTTC. It specifies CNAQPGLATYGQYF.